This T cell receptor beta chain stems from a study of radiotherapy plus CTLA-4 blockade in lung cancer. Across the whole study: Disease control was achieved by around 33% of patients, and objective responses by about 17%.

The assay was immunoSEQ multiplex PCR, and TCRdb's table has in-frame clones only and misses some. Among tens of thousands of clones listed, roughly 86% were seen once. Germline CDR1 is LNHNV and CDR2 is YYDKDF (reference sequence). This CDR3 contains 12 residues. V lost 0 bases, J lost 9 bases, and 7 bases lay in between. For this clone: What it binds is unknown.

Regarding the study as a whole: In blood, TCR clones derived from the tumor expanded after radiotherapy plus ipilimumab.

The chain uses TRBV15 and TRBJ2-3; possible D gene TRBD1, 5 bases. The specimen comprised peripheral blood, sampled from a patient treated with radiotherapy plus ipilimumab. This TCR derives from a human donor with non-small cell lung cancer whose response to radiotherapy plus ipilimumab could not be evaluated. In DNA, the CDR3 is TGTGCCACCAGCAGAGACAGGGCCACGCAGTATTTT. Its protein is CATSRDRATQYF.